This T cell receptor beta chain was found in a study of blood T cells in healthy people across ages. Points from the study as a whole: The lack of PBMC sorting stopped any conclusive naive versus antigen-experienced comparison. Observed TCR beta diversity per million T cells went down as age went up. This fall followed a roughly linear course with age.

Germline trimming cut 5 bases from V and 5 bases from J; bases unmatched to any gene: 9. This CDR3 has 15 residues. Germline CDR1 reads SGHTA; CDR2 reads FQGNSA. Primed by a sample-barcoded 5' primer and a J-beta primer mix, a second PCR proceeded for about 7 to 11 cycles. A single record per CDR3 protein comes from TCRdb applying MiXCR to the 5' RACE reads. This sample has 800,000 to 950,000 distinct CDR3 sequences, with about 29% found just once. This clonotype was counted many times. What it binds is not known. These data are also associated with another study on T cells of mothers and their children. That report notes: At approximately 1.6 ug per 15 ul, all of the extracted RNA went into cDNA synthesis.

Sample: blood. The chain combines TRBV7-2 with TRBJ2-5, with 9 bases fitting TRBD2. This clonotype was obtained from a woman aged 40 to 50 in good health. The CDR3 region is CASSPSTSGSETQYF. Here the CDR3 DNA reads TGTGCCAGCAGCCCATCGACTAGCGGATCGGAGACCCAGTACTTC. Looking up the rest from reference TRBV7-2 and TRBJ2-5 gives the full variable domain: GAGVSQSPSNKVTEKGKDVELRCDPISGHTALYWYRQSLGQGLEFLIYFQGNSAPDKSGLPSDRFSAERTGGSVSTLTIQRTQQEDSAVYLCASSPSTSGSETQYFGPGTRLLVL.